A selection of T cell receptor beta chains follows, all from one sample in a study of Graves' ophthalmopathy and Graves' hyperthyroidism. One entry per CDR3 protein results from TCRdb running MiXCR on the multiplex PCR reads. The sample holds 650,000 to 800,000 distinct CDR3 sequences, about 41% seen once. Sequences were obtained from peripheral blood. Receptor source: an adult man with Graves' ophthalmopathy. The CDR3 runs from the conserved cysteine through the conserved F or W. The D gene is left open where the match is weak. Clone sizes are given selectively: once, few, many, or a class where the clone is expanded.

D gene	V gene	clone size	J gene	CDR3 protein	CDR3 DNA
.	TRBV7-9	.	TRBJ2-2	CASSPQAANTGELFF	TGCGCCAGCAGCCCACAGGCGGCAAACACCGGGGAGCTGTTTTTT
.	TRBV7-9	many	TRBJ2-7	CASSLAVGARSSYEQYF	TGTGCCAGCAGCTTAGCTGTAGGGGCGCGCAGCTCCTACGAGCAGTACTTC
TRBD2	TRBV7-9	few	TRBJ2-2	CASSPHILGGGNTGELFF	TGTGCCAGCAGCCCCCATATATTGGGCGGGGGGAACACCGGGGAGCTGTTTTTT
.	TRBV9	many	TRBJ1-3	CASSGGASGNTIYF	TGTGCCAGCAGCGGTGGTGCCTCTGGAAACACCATATATTTT
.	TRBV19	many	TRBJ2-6	CASSIGFFTVSSGANVLTF	TGTGCCAGTAGTATAGGGTTCTTTACCGTGAGCTCTGGGGCCAACGTCCTGACTTTC
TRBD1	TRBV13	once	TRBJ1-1	CASSLGGQGRAFF	TGTGCCAGCAGCTTAGGCGGACAGGGTCGTGCTTTCTTT
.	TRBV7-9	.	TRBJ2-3	CASSSTLDMQYF	TGTGCCAGCAGCTCCACCCTGGATATGCAGTATTTT
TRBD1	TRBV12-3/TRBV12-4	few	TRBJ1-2	CASRNQGAYGYTF	TGTGCCAGCAGAAACCAGGGGGCCTATGGCTACACCTTC
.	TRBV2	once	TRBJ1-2	CASSLTGKNYGYTF	TGTGCCAGCAGCCTCACAGGGAAGAACTATGGCTACACCTTC
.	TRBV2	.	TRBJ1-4	CASGNNEKLFF	TGTGCCAGCGGGAACAATGAAAAACTGTTTTTT
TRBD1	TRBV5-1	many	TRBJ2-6	CASSSPGQGPSGANVLTF	TGCGCCAGCAGCTCACCGGGACAGGGTCCCTCTGGGGCCAACGTCCTGACTTTC
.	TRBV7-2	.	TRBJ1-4	CASSSRWDGQRKLFF	TGTGCCAGCAGCTCAAGGTGGGACGGCCAGAGGAAACTGTTTTTT
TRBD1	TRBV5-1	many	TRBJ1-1	CASVQGGEAFF	TGCGCCAGCGTACAGGGGGGAGAAGCTTTCTTT
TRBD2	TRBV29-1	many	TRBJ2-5	CSSLAGEETQYF	TGCAGCTCCCTAGCGGGGGAAGAGACCCAGTACTTC
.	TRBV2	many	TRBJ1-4	CASSDTGRTNEKLFF	TGTGCCAGCAGTGATACAGGGAGAACTAATGAAAAACTGTTTTTT
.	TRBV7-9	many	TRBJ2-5	CASSFALILQETQYF	TGTGCCAGCAGCTTCGCCCTAATTCTCCAAGAGACCCAGTACTTC
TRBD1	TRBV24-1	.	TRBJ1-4	CATSPKGKGQGEKLFF	TGTGCCACCTCCCCCAAAGGAAAGGGACAGGGTGAAAAACTGTTTTTT
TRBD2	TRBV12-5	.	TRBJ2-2	CASGSAGTNTGELFF	TGTGCTAGTGGATCAGCGGGGACGAACACCGGGGAGCTGTTTTTT
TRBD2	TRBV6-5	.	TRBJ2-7	CASSRAGTSYEQYF	TGTGCCAGCAGTCGAGCGGGGACCTCCTACGAGCAGTACTTC
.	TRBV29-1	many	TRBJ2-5	CSVEDLPSRETQYF	TGCAGCGTTGAAGATCTTCCTAGTCGAGAGACCCAGTACTTC
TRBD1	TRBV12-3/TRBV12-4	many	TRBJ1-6	CASSNQGASSPLHF	TGTGCCAGCAGCAATCAGGGGGCTAGTTCACCCCTCCACTTT
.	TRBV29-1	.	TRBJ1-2	CSQADGYGYTF	TGCAGCCAAGCTGATGGCTATGGCTACACCTTC
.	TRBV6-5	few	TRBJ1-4	CASSYPTNEKLFF	TGTGCCAGCAGTTACCCCACAAATGAAAAACTGTTTTTT
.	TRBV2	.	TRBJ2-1	CASSSDAYNEQFF	TGTGCCAGCAGTTCCGATGCCTACAATGAGCAGTTCTTC
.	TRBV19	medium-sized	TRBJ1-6	CASSTQGGPLHF	TGTGCCAGTAGTACACAGGGAGGGCCCCTCCACTTT
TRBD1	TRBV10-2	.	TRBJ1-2	CAGGQDNYGYTF	TGCGCCGGAGGACAGGATAACTATGGCTACACCTTC
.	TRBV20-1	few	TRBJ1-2	CSAPTGPYGYTF	TGCAGTGCTCCCACAGGTCCCTATGGCTACACCTTC
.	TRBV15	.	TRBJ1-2	CATSRRGGTYGYTF	TGTGCCACCAGCCGCCGGGGGGGGACCTATGGCTACACCTTC
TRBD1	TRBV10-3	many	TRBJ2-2	CAIRGTGNTGELFF	TGTGCCATCAGGGGGACAGGGAACACCGGGGAGCTGTTTTTT
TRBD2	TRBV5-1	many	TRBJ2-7	CASSPGGTSSYEQYF	TGCGCCAGCAGCCCCGGGGGGACTAGCTCCTACGAGCAGTACTTC
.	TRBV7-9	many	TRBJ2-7	CASSTPPGTATYEQYF	TGTGCCAGCAGCACGCCCCCCGGGACTGCTACCTACGAGCAGTACTTC
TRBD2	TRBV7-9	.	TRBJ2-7	CASSLALAATGEQYF	TGTGCCAGCAGCTTAGCACTAGCGGCGACTGGAGAGCAGTACTTC
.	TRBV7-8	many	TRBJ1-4	CASSPGKRETNEKLFF	TGTGCCAGCAGCCCCGGCAAGCGAGAGACTAATGAAAAACTGTTTTTT
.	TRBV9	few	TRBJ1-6	CASSPLPGEDRGSPLHF	TGTGCCAGCAGCCCCCTTCCGGGGGAGGACCGGGGTTCACCCCTCCACTTT
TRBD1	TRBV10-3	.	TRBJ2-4	CAISPGQGDIQYF	TGTGCCATCAGCCCCGGACAGGGTGACATTCAGTACTTC
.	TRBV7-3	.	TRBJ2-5	CARSPGRTQYF	TGTGCCAGATCCCCCGGACGGACCCAGTACTTC